This entry is about one T cell receptor (beta chain). CDR3 length: 15 amino acids. Germline V lookup: CDR1 SGHTA, CDR2 FQGTGA. Trimming removed 5 bases at V and 8 bases at J, with 19 bases between. In the original workflow: Scientists estimated how many nucleated cells there were by amplifying reference gene primers. Sequencing was performed with immunoSEQ multiplex PCR; in TCRdb, only in-frame clones are kept and a portion is missing. Clonal size and the V and J genes are those of that table, whereas D and trimming came from the DNA. The profile covers some 83,000 clones, with over 70% appearing a single time and approximately 10% taken by the ten largest. These data are taken from a study of blood T cell repertoires in COVID-19. For the study at large: The United States, Italy and Spain were the sources of the acute and convalescent COVID-19 samples. T cells, B-cell-depleted T cells, or PBMCs provided the cDNA or gDNA that served as material.

This clonotype was obtained from a middle-aged man with acute or convalescent COVID-19. Specimen: peripheral blood. This chain links TRBV7-3 with TRBJ2-1; maybe TRBD2 (5 bases). The CDR3 protein is CASSPTGVTGDEQFF. As DNA, the CDR3 is TGTGCCAGCAGCCCAACCGGGGTGACCGGGGATGAGCAGTTCTTC.